These T cell receptor beta chains were read from a single sample in a study of T cell changes during pregnancy in multiple sclerosis. Method: immunoSEQ multiplex PCR; TCRdb's copy keeps in-frame clones and lacks some. The sample records approximately 52,000 clones, 80% to 95% being singletons. Sample: CD4+ T cells from peripheral blood mononuclear cells, taken in the third trimester of pregnancy. The receptors shown here come from a female donor with multiple sclerosis, enrolled in a pregnancy study. The CDR3 runs from the conserved cysteine through the conserved F or W. Fields, in order: J gene, V gene, CDR3 protein.

>TRBJ2-4|TRBV7-6
CASSLGISGGENIQYF
>TRBJ1-2|TRBV10-3
CAISEEQNYGYTF
>TRBJ2-1|TRBV11-2
CASSSGPRRQFF
>TRBJ2-3|TRBV4-1
CASSQVAGAGGSADTQYF
>TRBJ1-5|TRBV28
CASSDPRGNSQPQHF
>TRBJ1-3|TRBV6-1
CASSAGANSGNTIYF
>TRBJ2-7|TRBV19
CASSPNDRPSYEQYF
>TRBJ1-2|TRBV19
CASSGRRREGGDGYTF
>TRBJ2-3|TRBV19
CASSSPTSGGVDTQYF
>TRBJ1-3|TRBV27
CASRTLDNSAGNTIYF
>TRBJ1-4|TRBV7-9
CASSWTRDRGDEKLFF
>TRBJ2-3|TRBV27
CASSLGGGSFKYF
>TRBJ1-2|TRBV28
CASSRGTGESNYGYTF
>TRBJ1-1|TRBV28
CASSLTAKEAFF
>TRBJ1-4|TRBV6-4
CASSVGGSNEKLFF
>TRBJ1-1|TRBV7-3
CASSLVGGADTEAFF
>TRBJ2-7|TRBV6-1
CASRALRGGYEQYF
>TRBJ2-7|TRBV6-5
CASSPAGVPEQYF
>TRBJ1-1|TRBV28
CASSAWDGGGHTEAFF
>TRBJ2-2|TRBV4-2
CASSRGGGQGGELFF
>TRBJ2-7|TRBV28
CASSEGAVHEQYF
>TRBJ1-3|TRBV6-6
CASSRTGGRNTIYF
>TRBJ1-2|TRBV30
CAWRPRDGYTF
>TRBJ2-7|TRBV5-4
CASSLETLEQYF
>TRBJ1-2|TRBV27
CASSIVVGGTYGYTF
>TRBJ2-7|TRBV28
CASSRTQGSAYEQYF
>TRBJ1-2|TRBV6-4
CASSDSTGSYGYTF
>TRBJ2-3|TRBV19
CASSMPGQGGNTQYF
>TRBJ2-5|TRBV7-6
CASSSSGSGYQETQYF
>TRBJ1-2|TRBV7-8
CASSLAPGYGYTF
>TRBJ1-1|TRBV2
CASARDSEAFF
>TRBJ2-1|TRBV4-1
CASSLFGVRGSSYNEQFF
>TRBJ1-2|TRBV19
CASSRDRANYGYTF
>TRBJ1-5|TRBV19
CASSIARGPQHF
>TRBJ1-1|TRBV5-5
CASSFRVGNTEAFF
>TRBJ2-2|TRBV27
CASSLHVRGLNTGELFF
>TRBJ2-7|TRBV30
CACARLTYEQYF
>TRBJ2-1|TRBV15
CATSREGPAAHEQFF
>TRBJ2-2|TRBV5-6
CASSLPLADTGELFF
>TRBJ1-1|TRBV7-9
CASSLVRDTEAFF
>TRBJ1-2|TRBV7-2
CASSLTAVGGSRYTF
>TRBJ2-5|TRBV18
CASSRSGLAGQETQYF
>TRBJ1-1|TRBV6-1
CASRQVMNTEAFF
>TRBJ2-7|TRBV30
CAWSSDRGPYEQYF
>TRBJ2-3|TRBV9
CASSTGVSGRTDTQYF
>TRBJ2-2|TRBV30
CAWRGTGLTGELFF
>TRBJ2-3|TRBV7-3
CASSLSVVADTQYF
>TRBJ2-2|TRBV5-8
CASSSLSTGPNTGELFF
>TRBJ2-2|TRBV27
CASSVTQGAGELFF
>TRBJ2-6|TRBV5-1
CASSSYTNSGANVLTF
>TRBJ1-1|TRBV19
CASTTPRNTEAFF
>TRBJ1-2|TRBV6-6
CASSAGQRYGYTF
>TRBJ2-1|TRBV19
CASSIVSSGGRYNEQFF